The 4 T cell receptor beta chains below all came from one sample that was sequenced in a study of OX40 agonist ivuxolimab in advanced cancers. Sequencing used immunoSEQ multiplex PCR; TCRdb keeps in-frame clones, though not all of them. This table has 35,000 to 50,000 clones, 86% appearing once. Sample: CD4+ or CD8+ T cells sorted from blood, taken in a trial of the OX40 agonist ivuxolimab. The receptors shown here come from an adult with an advanced solid tumor such as melanoma, head and neck, liver or kidney cancer.

The chain recombines TRBV5-6 with TRBJ1-4, with TRBD1 identical over 9 bases. Trimming cost V 4 bases and J 5 bases; bases outside gene matches: 6. This CDR3 has 15 residues. Germline-derived CDR1 and CDR2 are SGHDT and YYEEEE. The CDR3 DNA reads TGTGCCAGCAGCCTCGGGACAGGGAGGAATGAAAAACTGTTTTTT. Amino acid sequence: CASSLGTGRNEKLFF.

The chain has TRBV6-5 and TRBJ2-1, with a possible D match to TRBD1 (5 bases). Germline V gene sequence: CDR1 MNHEY, CDR2 SVGAGI. V was pared by 2 bases and J by 5 bases, with 7 bases between. CDR3 size: 13 residues. As DNA, the CDR3 is TGTGCCAGCAGTTACGGCAGGGACAATGAGCAGTTCTTC. The encoded protein is CASSYGRDNEQFF.

The chain is built from TRBV7-2 and TRBJ1-5; tentative D call: TRBD1 (6 bases). The CDR3 contains 18 residues. The V gene lost 0 bases and the J gene lost 7 bases, with 22 bases spanning the gap. Germline V gives CDR1 SGHTA, CDR2 FQGNSA. As DNA, the CDR3 is TGTGCCAGCAGCTTAGCCGAAGGGACTGGGGGGCAGGGACAGCCCCAGCATTTT. It specifies CASSLAEGTGGQGQPQHF. The full variable domain, completed using reference TRBV7-2 and TRBJ1-5, is GAGVSQSPSNKVTEKGKDVELRCDPISGHTALYWYRQSLGQGLEFLIYFQGNSAPDKSGLPSDRFSAERTGGSVSTLTIQRTQQEDSAVYLCASSLAEGTGGQGQPQHFGDGTRLSIL.

The V call is TRBV28, the J call TRBJ2-2; D not resolved. CDR3 size: 13 residues. CDR1 is MDHEN and CDR2 is SYDVKM in the germline V gene. Trimming removed 3 bases at V and 7 bases at J, with 9 bases between. The CDR3 nucleotides read TGTGCCAGCAGTTTTAGGGTGGGCGGGGAGCTGTTTTTT. Translating gives CASSFRVGGELFF.